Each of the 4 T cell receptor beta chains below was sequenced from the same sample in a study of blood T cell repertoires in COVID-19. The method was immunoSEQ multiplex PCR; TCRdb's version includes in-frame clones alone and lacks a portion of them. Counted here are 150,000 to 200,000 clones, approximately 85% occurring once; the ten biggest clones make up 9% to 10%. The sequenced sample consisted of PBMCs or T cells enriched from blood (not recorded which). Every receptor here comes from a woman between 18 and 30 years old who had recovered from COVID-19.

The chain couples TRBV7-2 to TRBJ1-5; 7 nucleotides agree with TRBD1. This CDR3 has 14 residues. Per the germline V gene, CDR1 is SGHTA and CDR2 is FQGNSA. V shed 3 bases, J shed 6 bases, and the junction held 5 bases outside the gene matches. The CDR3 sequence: CASSFQQGSQPQHF. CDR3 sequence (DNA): TGTGCCAGCAGCTTCCAACAGGGGAGTCAGCCCCAGCATTTT.

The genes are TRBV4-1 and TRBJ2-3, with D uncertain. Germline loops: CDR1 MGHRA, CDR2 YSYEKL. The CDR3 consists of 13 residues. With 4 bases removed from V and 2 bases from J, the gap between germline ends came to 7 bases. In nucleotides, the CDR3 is TGCGCCAGCAGCCCGAGAACCACAGATACGCAGTATTTT. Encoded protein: CASSPRTTDTQYF.

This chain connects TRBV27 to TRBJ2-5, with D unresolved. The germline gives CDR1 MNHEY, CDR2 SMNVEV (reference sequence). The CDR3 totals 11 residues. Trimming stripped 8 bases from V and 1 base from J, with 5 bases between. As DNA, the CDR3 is TGTGCCAGCGGAGCCCAAGAGACCCAGTACTTC. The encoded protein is CASGAQETQYF.

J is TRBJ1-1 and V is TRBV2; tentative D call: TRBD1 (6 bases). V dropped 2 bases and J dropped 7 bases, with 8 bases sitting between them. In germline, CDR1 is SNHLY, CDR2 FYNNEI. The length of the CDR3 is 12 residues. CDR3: CASSEQGIEAFF. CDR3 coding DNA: TGTGCCAGCAGTGAACAGGGGATTGAAGCTTTCTTT.